The 22 T cell receptor beta chains below were found in one sample sequenced in a study of technical replicates of blood from several donors. Data came from immunoSEQ multiplex PCR; TCRdb stores just in-frame clones and leaves some out. Among 55,000 to 75,000 clones listed, about 94% were seen once. Sequenced sample: T cells isolated from PBMCs. The receptors derive from a human donor in good health.

The chain joins TRBV9 to TRBJ2-7, with 7 nucleotides matching TRBD1. Germline assignment: CDR1 SGDLS and CDR2 YYNGEE. With 4 bases clipped from V and 3 bases from J, the junction kept 4 bases outside the gene matches. This CDR3 spans 13 amino acids. The CDR3 spells CASSIAGGYEQYF. The CDR3, as DNA: TGTGCCAGCAGCATCGCAGGGGGCTACGAGCAGTACTTC.

The genes are TRBV28 and TRBJ2-3; 10 bases are a match to TRBD1. Per germline, CDR1 MDHEN and CDR2 SYDVKM. CDR3 length equals 15 residues. V lost 3 bases to trimming and J lost 2 bases; unmatched junction nucleotides: 2. CDR3 sequence reads: CASSLGQGHTDTQYF. The CDR3 DNA is TGTGCCAGCAGTTTGGGACAGGGGCACACAGATACGCAGTATTTT. Based on the CDR3 plus reference TRBV28 and TRBJ2-3, the full variable domain is DVKVTQSSRYLVKRTGEKVFLECVQDMDHENMFWYRQDPGLGLRLIYFSYDVKMKEKGDIPEGYSVSREKKERFSLILESASTNQTSMYLCASSLGQGHTDTQYFGPGTRLTVL.

V is TRBV19 and J is TRBJ2-1; weak D call: TRBD2 (5 bases). Germline V gene data show CDR1 as LNHDA and CDR2 as SQIVND (reference sequence). This CDR3 spans 13 amino acids. V shed 9 bases and J shed 2 bases, with 11 bases lying between them. In DNA, the CDR3 is TGTGCCAGCGGAGGTGGGACCTACAATGAGCAGTTCTTC. Protein sequence: CASGGGTYNEQFF.

The chain combines TRBV19 with TRBJ2-1; 9 nucleotides agree with TRBD2. This CDR3 is 15 amino acids long. V shed 3 bases and J 8 bases; nucleotides not matched to a gene: 8. The V gene's germline CDR1 is LNHDA and CDR2 SQIVND (reference sequence). This CDR3 reads CASSMVSGSLYEQFF. Here the CDR3 DNA reads TGTGCCAGTAGTATGGTTAGCGGGAGTCTGTATGAGCAGTTCTTC.

V is TRBV7-2 and J is TRBJ2-3, with D unresolved. The V gene's germline CDR1 is SGHTA and CDR2 FQGNSA. Trimming shortened V by 1 base and J by 4 bases, and 6 bases separated the two germline ends. The CDR3 is 13 amino acids. The CDR3 sequence: CASSLGLADTQYF. CDR3 DNA sequence: TGTGCCAGCAGCTTAGGGCTAGCAGATACGCAGTATTTT.

The chain is built from TRBV28 and TRBJ2-7; 10 bases agree with TRBD1. The germline CDR1 and CDR2 sequences are MDHEN and SYDVKM. CDR3 length: 15 amino acids. Trimming took 4 bases from V and 0 from J; bases not matched to a gene: 3. CDR3 region: CASSYRDRGSYEQYF. The CDR3 DNA reads TGTGCCAGCAGTTATCGGGACAGGGGCTCCTACGAGCAGTACTTC.

The chain recombines TRBV5-1 with TRBJ2-7; D is possibly TRBD2 (6 bases). Germline values: CDR1 SGHRS, CDR2 YFSETQ. With 0 bases removed from V and 5 bases from J, the gap between germline ends came to 12 bases. The CDR3 length is 14 residues. CDR3 DNA sequence: TGCGCCAGCAGCTTGGCCTCGTGGGGGGACGAGCAGTACTTC. Protein: CASSLASWGDEQYF.

V and J are TRBV10-1 and TRBJ2-1; TRBD2 matches at 7 bases. The CDR3 contains 14 residues. CDR1 WNHNN and CDR2 SYGVQD come from the germline V gene (reference sequence). V shed 2 bases and J 6 bases; nucleotides not matched to a gene: 4. The CDR3 region has the DNA TGCGCCAGCAGTGAGAGCGGGGCCCTCAATGAGCAGTTCTTC. Translated, it gives CASSESGALNEQFF.

This clone was seen just once. The rearrangement uses TRBV7-9 and TRBJ2-7; TRBD2 is a possible D gene (5 bases). This CDR3 is 14 amino acids long. With 2 bases removed from V and 4 bases from J, the gap between germline ends came to 12 bases. Looked up from germline, CDR1 is SEHNR and CDR2 is FQNEAQ (reference sequence). CDR3 protein: CASSLSGMGYEQYF. The CDR3 nucleotides are TGTGCCAGCAGCTTATCGGGGATGGGTTACGAGCAGTACTTC.

This sequence joins TRBV6-5 and TRBJ1-1; D is ambiguous. The germline V and J ends were trimmed by 0 bases and 5 bases, with 10 bases remaining between them. This CDR3 is built from 14 residues. Germline V gives CDR1 MNHEY, CDR2 SVGAGI. CDR3 nucleotide sequence: TGTGCCAGCAGTTACTCGTTTCGGCGGACTGAAGCTTTCTTT. Translated: CASSYSFRRTEAFF.

This clone appeared a few times. The rearrangement uses TRBV2 and TRBJ1-1; no clear D gene. V lost 8 bases to trimming and J lost 5 bases, with 15 bases between them. Per the germline V gene, CDR1 is SNHLY and CDR2 is FYNNEI. CDR3 length: 13 amino acids. The CDR3 DNA reads as TGTGCCAGCTACACCCGTAGGAGAACTGAAGCTTTCTTT. Its protein product is CASYTRRRTEAFF. Supplemented by reference TRBV2 and TRBJ1-1, the full variable domain reads EPEVTQTPSHQVTQMGQEVILRCVPISNHLYFYWYRQILGQKVEFLVSFYNNEISEKSEIFDDQFSVERPDGSNFTLKIRSTKLEDSAMYFCASYTRRRTEAFFGQGTRLTVV.

The genes are TRBV5-1 and TRBJ1-4; D ambiguous. CDR1 is SGHRS, CDR2 YFSETQ, per germline. Between the trimmed V and J ends, which lost 0 bases and 0 bases, there was a span of 3 bases. The CDR3 loop spans 14 amino acids. CDR3 coding DNA: TGCGCCAGCAGCTTGGACACAACTAATGAAAAACTGTTTTTT. Encoded protein: CASSLDTTNEKLFF.

The chain is built from TRBV15 and TRBJ1-3, with a tentative D call TRBD1 (6 bases). Trimming removed 3 bases at V and 4 bases at J, with 13 bases between. CDR1 and CDR2 (germline): LNHNV, YYDKDF (reference sequence). This CDR3 is 15 amino acids long. The CDR3 coding sequence is TGTGCCACCAGCAGGTCAACAGGGAGAGGAAACACCATATATTTT. Protein product: CATSRSTGRGNTIYF.

The chain employs TRBV6-5 and TRBJ2-1; tentatively, D is TRBD1 (5 bases). The V end was cut by 8 bases, the J end by 4 bases, with 18 bases between. Germline V lookup: CDR1 MNHEY, CDR2 SVGAGI. This CDR3 has 15 residues. This chain's CDR3 is CASCLRGAFYNEQFF. Written as DNA, the CDR3 is TGTGCCAGCTGCCTCCGTGGGGCGTTTTACAATGAGCAGTTCTTC.

V gene TRBV5-6 combines with J gene TRBJ1-1, with 10 positions matching TRBD1. V shed 7 bases and J 5 bases; nucleotides not matched to a gene: 2. From germline, CDR1 is SGHDT and CDR2 YYEEEE. CDR3 length equals 12 residues. The CDR3 DNA is TGTGCCAGCCGGGACAGGGGTACTGAAGCTTTCTTT. Amino acids: CASRDRGTEAFF.

The chain joins TRBV28 to TRBJ2-7; TRBD2 agrees at 11 bases. V dropped 8 bases and J dropped 0; count of bases not matched to a gene: 9. The CDR3 is 16 residues long. Per the germline V gene, CDR1 is MDHEN and CDR2 is SYDVKM. The CDR3 reads CASPPRLAGSSYEQYF. The CDR3 DNA sequence: TGTGCCAGCCCGCCTAGACTAGCGGGAAGCTCCTACGAGCAGTACTTC.

This clone has only a few counts. The chain employs TRBV7-2 and TRBJ2-5, with D possibly being TRBD1 (5 bases). The CDR3 covers 14 residues. Germline values: CDR1 SGHTA, CDR2 FQGNSA. V was trimmed by 3 bases and J by 2 bases, leaving 10 bases between them. As DNA, the CDR3 is TGTGCCAGCAGCTTTGACAGACGACAAGAGACCCAGTACTTC. Its protein product is CASSFDRRQETQYF.

The V gene is TRBV29-1, the J gene TRBJ2-6, with 7 nucleotides matching TRBD1. CDR1 and CDR2 from the germline V gene are SQVTM and ANQGSEA. The CDR3 runs 15 residues. Trimming at V came to 6 bases and at J to 2 bases, leaving 7 bases not matched to a gene. The CDR3 protein is CSVQGLYPGANVLTF. The CDR3 nucleotides are TGCAGCGTACAGGGGTTATACCCTGGGGCCAACGTCCTGACTTTC.

The chain couples TRBV10-1 to TRBJ1-1, with 8 bases lining up with TRBD1. Trimming took 6 bases from V and 6 from J; bases not matched to a gene: 6. CDR3 length: 13 residues. CDR1 is WNHNN and CDR2 is SYGVQD in the germline V gene (reference sequence). The chain's CDR3 is CASRAATGAEAFF. The CDR3 DNA reads as TGCGCCAGCAGGGCGGCGACAGGGGCTGAAGCTTTCTTT.

The chain employs TRBV7-9 and TRBJ2-1, with D perhaps matching TRBD2 (6 bases). Trimming cost V 1 base and J 9 bases, with 10 bases left between them. Germline V gene lookup returns CDR1 SEHNR and CDR2 FQNEAQ (reference sequence). The CDR3 has 13 amino acids. CDR3 region: CASSLVRESEQFF. The CDR3 DNA follows: TGTGCCAGCAGCTTAGTCCGGGAGAGTGAGCAGTTCTTC.

The chain recombines TRBV19 with TRBJ2-7; the match to TRBD1 covers 7 bases. Germline V lookup: CDR1 LNHDA, CDR2 SQIVND (reference sequence). The CDR3 spans 13 residues. The V segment lost 10 bases and the J segment 3 bases; nucleotides outside the gene matches: 9. The CDR3 spells CATEDRPNYEQYF. The CDR3, as DNA: TGTGCCACCGAGGACAGGCCGAACTACGAGCAGTACTTC.

The rearrangement joins TRBV4-1 to TRBJ2-1; a possible D gene is TRBD2 (6 bases). The CDR3 consists of 14 residues. Trimming left V 10 bases short and J 6 bases short, with 19 bases between. Germline CDR1 MGHRA, CDR2 YSYEKL. In DNA form, the CDR3 reads TGCGCCACCGCACGGGGCGGGATCTCCAATGAGCAGTTCTTC. Protein sequence: CATARGGISNEQFF.